The 2 T cell receptor beta chains given below trace back to one sample, sequenced in a study of CD8 T cells in ankylosing spondylitis. TCRdb passed the 5' RACE reads through MiXCR, listing each CDR3 protein once. The sample carries 250,000 to 350,000 distinct CDR3 sequences, 15% to 20% recorded once. Sequenced material: blood, either unsorted or a sorted T cell fraction (not recorded which). The receptors were gathered from a male donor with ankylosing spondylitis or in good health (not recorded which).

The chain is built from TRBV6-5 and TRBJ2-3; 9 bases match TRBD1. J gave up 5 bases and V 2 bases, and 8 bases lay outside the gene matches. In germline, CDR1 is MNHEY, CDR2 SVGAGI. The length of the CDR3 is 16 residues. CDR3 nucleotide sequence: TGTGCCAGCAGTTACAAACGAGGACAGGGGCGAGATACGCAGTATTTT. It codes for CASSYKRGQGRDTQYF.

The genes are TRBV6-1 and TRBJ1-2; maybe TRBD1 (5 bases). The germline V gene encodes CDR1 MNHNS and CDR2 SASEGT. V shed 5 bases and J shed 4 bases, with 14 bases lying between them. The CDR3 runs 14 residues. The chain's CDR3 is CASSQAPGGYGYTF. The CDR3 bases are TGTGCCAGCAGTCAGGCCCCGGGGGGCTATGGCTACACCTTC.